This section outlines one T cell receptor (beta chain) sequence together with its context. Given a much more abundant clone one base away, this may be a read error. Constant-region priming of 500 ng total RNA yielded TCR beta cDNA. Modified slightly, ARM-PCR produced TCR beta libraries over three nested multiplex PCR rounds. The first two PCR rounds used TRBV1-TRBV30 forward primers with a C-beta reverse primer, roughly 10 cycles each. TCRdb reprocessed the multiplex PCR reads with MiXCR, giving one entry per CDR3 protein. The sample lists 320,000 or so distinct CDR3 sequences, roughly two thirds occurring once. Blood RNA came from unsorted whole blood; germline DNA was also extracted. They drew roughly 3.9 milliliters of peripheral blood before surgery. This sample was taken from a study of tumor-infiltrating lymphocytes in primary liver carcinoma. About the research overall: Patients had primary liver carcinoma treated by surgical resection.

There are 14 residues in the CDR3. This chain links TRBV12-3 or TRBV12-4 with TRBJ2-3, with unresolved D. Sequencing input: peripheral blood. The clonotype was recovered from a man aged 35-49 years with primary liver carcinoma and hepatitis B virus infection. In DNA form, the CDR3 reads TGTACCAGCAGTCTAACACGACACACAGATACGCAGTATTTT. Its protein is CTSSLTRHTDTQYF.